A single sample is the source of the 18 T cell receptor beta chains below, sequenced in a study of human T cells and chemical hapten exposure. This sample's time point: patch test 1, 2 weeks after DPC sensitization. This sample's treatment: therapeutic diphenylcyclopropenone sensitization with weekly scalp DPC. Using its own MiXCR run on the RACE reads, TCRdb lists one record per CDR3 protein. The sample has roughly 380,000 distinct CDR3 sequences, roughly 4.8% seen once. Sample: whole blood, taken in connection with sensitization to the hapten diphenylcyclopropenone (DPC). The receptors shown here come from a woman between 45 and 65 years old with alopecia areata. Some clones in this sample may be carry-over from other donors' samples.

The gene calls are TRBV10-3 and TRBJ1-1, with 7 positions matching TRBD1. CDR1 is ENHRY, CDR2 SYGVKD, per germline. V lost 6 bases, J lost 1 base, and 5 bases stayed unmatched. CDR3 length: 14 amino acids. CDR3 protein: CAIRTGTENTEAFF. The DNA for the CDR3 is TGTGCCATCAGGACCGGGACAGAGAACACTGAAGCTTTCTTT.

This clonotype was recorded many times. The V and J genes are TRBV6-1 and TRBJ2-3; D is possibly TRBD1 or TRBD2 (5 bases each). The CDR3 totals 14 residues. With 7 bases removed from V and 0 bases from J, the gap between germline ends came to 11 bases. CDR1 is MNHNS and CDR2 is SASEGT in the germline V gene. This CDR3 reads CASNGGTSTDTQYF. CDR3 in DNA: TGTGCCAGCAATGGGGGAACAAGCACAGATACGCAGTATTTT.

This clonotype was observed a few times. The CDR3 coding sequence is TGTGCCAGCGCGTGGGCAGGGGAGCAGTTCTTC. It codes for CASAWAGEQFF. The chain combines TRBV2 with TRBJ2-1, with D maybe TRBD1 (5 bases). Per the germline V gene, CDR1 is SNHLY and CDR2 is FYNNEI. V was shortened by 8 bases and J by 10 bases, with 12 bases between the two germline ends. The CDR3 totals 11 residues.

This clonotype was recorded at least ten times. The chain carries TRBV27 and TRBJ2-3; 7 bases fit TRBD2. Germline CDR1 reads MNHEY; CDR2 reads SMNVEV (reference sequence). This CDR3 contains 13 residues. Trimming at V came to 2 bases and at J to 7 bases, leaving 3 bases not matched to a gene. The CDR3 DNA is TGTGCCAGCAGTTTAGCGGGGGTCAATACGCAGTATTTT. Translating gives CASSLAGVNTQYF.

In this sample, this clonotype turned up many times. CDR3 amino acids: CASSQDIMVTEAFF. DNA for the CDR3: TGTGCCAGCAGCCAAGATATAATGGTGACTGAAGCTTTCTTT. V and J are TRBV14 and TRBJ1-1; no clear D gene. Between the trimmed V and J ends, which lost 0 bases and 5 bases, there was a span of 10 bases. The CDR3 length is 14 residues. CDR1 and CDR2 from the germline V gene are SGHDN and FVKESK.

At least ten counts were recorded for this clonotype. The V and J genes are TRBV2 and TRBJ1-1, with TRBD1 as a possible D gene (5 bases). V lost 0 bases and J 6 bases, leaving 11 bases between the germline ends. Germline CDR1 reads SNHLY; CDR2 reads FYNNEI. The CDR3 length is 14 residues. The DNA for the CDR3 is TGTGCCAGCAGTGAAGCGCTTCAGACAGCTGAAGCTTTCTTT. Encoded protein: CASSEALQTAEAFF.

CDR3 amino acids: CASSYTDRAGYGYTF. Written as DNA, the CDR3 is TGTGCCAGCAGTTATACGGACAGGGCAGGTTATGGCTACACCTTC. The chain couples TRBV27 to TRBJ1-2; 8 nucleotides align to TRBD1. CDR1 is MNHEY, CDR2 SMNVEV, per germline (reference sequence). CDR3 length: 15 residues. Unmatched junction bases numbered 9, after V lost 4 bases and J lost 5 bases.

Ten or more counts support this clonotype. This chain joins TRBV6-5 and TRBJ2-1; tentative D call: TRBD2 (5 bases). With 4 bases removed from V and 5 bases from J, the gap between germline ends came to 12 bases. The CDR3 runs 14 residues. Germline CDR1 is MNHEY and CDR2 is SVGAGI. CDR3 region: CASSSRGNHNEQFF. The CDR3 nucleotides are TGTGCCAGCAGTTCCCGGGGTAACCACAATGAGCAGTTCTTC.

This clonotype was detected many times. The rearrangement joins TRBV28 to TRBJ2-5, with D unresolved. Trimming took 7 bases from V and 1 from J, leaving 10 bases between them. From germline, CDR1 is MDHEN and CDR2 SYDVKM. The CDR3 covers 13 residues. The CDR3 protein is CASNPSVQETQYF. CDR3 nucleotides: TGTGCCAGCAACCCTTCAGTCCAAGAGACCCAGTACTTC.

Comment on this clonotype: This may be a read error, as it is one base from a much larger clone. This chain connects TRBV5-6 to TRBJ2-7; no reliable D call. From germline, CDR1 is SGHDT and CDR2 YYEEEE. The CDR3 runs to 14 residues. The CDR3 region is CASSLDGSSYDQYF. CDR3 DNA: TGTGCCAGCAGCTTGGACGGCAGCTCCTACGATCAGTACTTC.

This clonotype was detected many times. The chain links TRBV3-1 to TRBJ2-1; 7 bases match TRBD2. The CDR3 loop spans 15 amino acids. Germline V lookup: CDR1 LGHDT, CDR2 YNNKEL (reference sequence). V was pared by 2 bases and J by 10 bases, with 11 bases of the junction left unmatched. CDR3 nucleotides: TGTGCCAGCAGCCAAACGGGGGGACTAAGCAAGGAGCAGTTCTTC. Translating gives CASSQTGGLSKEQFF.

As DNA, the CDR3 is TGTGCCAGCAGGTACCGCGCGGGAGATTATACGCAGTATTTT. Protein sequence: CASRYRAGDYTQYF. The rearrangement uses TRBV4-2 and TRBJ2-3; 7 nucleotides match TRBD2. The J segment lost 7 bases and the V segment lost 6 bases, leaving 10 bases of the junction unmatched. Germline lookup yields CDR1 LGHNA and CDR2 YNFKEQ. CDR3 length: 14 amino acids.

This clonotype has a count of ten or more. CDR3: CSVPHGAPGGYTF. CDR3 nucleotide sequence: TGCAGCGTCCCCCACGGGGCGCCCGGTGGCTACACCTTC. The chain couples TRBV29-1 to TRBJ1-2, with a tentative D call TRBD1 (5 bases). Trimming took 6 bases from V and 7 from J, leaving 18 bases between them. CDR3 length equals 13 residues. Germline loops: CDR1 SQVTM, CDR2 ANQGSEA.

The chain employs TRBV12-3 or TRBV12-4 and TRBJ1-2; 12 bases match TRBD1. Losses at the gene ends were 3 bases for V and 6 bases for J; bases not matched to a gene: 5. This CDR3 spans 15 amino acids. CDR3 DNA: TGTGCCAGCAGTTTCTGGGGACAGGGGGCCGATGGCTACACCTTC. This encodes CASSFWGQGADGYTF.

This clonotype has a handful of counts. The chain uses TRBV14 and TRBJ2-1, with D perhaps matching TRBD1 or TRBD2 (5 bases each). CDR1 is SGHDN and CDR2 is FVKESK in the germline V gene. This CDR3 spans 13 amino acids. V lost 7 bases to trimming and J lost 9 bases, with 16 bases between them. CDR3: CASNLAGAGEQFF. For the CDR3, the DNA is TGTGCCAGCAATCTCGCCGGGGCGGGTGAGCAGTTCTTC.

This clonotype appeared many times. V gene TRBV4-3 combines with J gene TRBJ1-6; D is possibly TRBD1 (5 bases). V lost 11 bases, J lost 7 bases, and 15 bases lay in between. Germline V CDR1 and CDR2: LGHNA, YSLEER. The length of the CDR3 is 13 residues. The CDR3 coding sequence is TGCGCCTCTCGCAGGGTATCAAATTCACCCCTCCACTTT. Amino acids: CASRRVSNSPLHF.

This clonotype was seen a few times. This chain uses TRBV5-6 with TRBJ1-5; D is ambiguous. Per the germline V gene, CDR1 is SGHDT and CDR2 is YYEEEE. This CDR3 has 14 residues. V was clipped by 1 base and J by 4 bases, with 9 bases between them. The CDR3 DNA follows: TGTGCCAGCAGCTTGTATGACCGGAATCAGCCCCAGCATTTT. This encodes CASSLYDRNQPQHF. The full variable domain, completed using reference TRBV5-6 and TRBJ1-5, is DAGVTQSPTHLIKTRGQQVTLRCSPKSGHDTVSWYQQALGQGPQFIFQYYEEEERQRGNFPDRFSGHQFPNYSSELNVNALLLGDSALYLCASSLYDRNQPQHFGDGTRLSIL.

This clonotype was counted many times. This chain connects TRBV27 to TRBJ2-7; 10 nucleotides agree with TRBD2. Germline V lookup: CDR1 MNHEY, CDR2 SMNVEV (reference sequence). Unmatched junction bases numbered 9, after V lost 6 bases and J lost 4 bases. The CDR3 totals 15 residues. The CDR3 protein is CASSLVTSGEYEQYF. For the CDR3, the DNA is TGTGCCAGCAGCCTTGTCACTAGCGGGGAGTACGAGCAGTACTTC.